This T cell receptor (beta chain) was documented in a study of OX40 agonist ivuxolimab in advanced cancers. Study at large: Patients enrolled in dose escalation were diagnosed with hepatocellular carcinoma, melanoma, renal cell or head and neck cancer. The mean age was approximately 60 years, ranging from 23 to 79, with 65% to 90% of participants male. Whole-study results and caveats: Researchers did not establish what antigens the expanded peripheral T cells target.

Comments on this clone: What it binds is not known.

Profiled with immunoSEQ multiplex PCR; TCRdb holds only in-frame clones, not every one. Among 50,000 to 65,000 clones listed, about 83% were seen once. The CDR3 spans 14 residues. The germline CDR1 and CDR2 sequences are SGHRS and YFSETQ. Trimming took 4 bases from V and 0 from J; bases not matched to a gene: 3. The chain is built from TRBV5-1 and TRBJ2-7; TRBD2 aligns across 8 bases. The source material was CD4+ or CD8+ T cells sorted from blood, sampled in a trial of the OX40 agonist ivuxolimab. This receptor was obtained from an adult with an advanced solid tumor such as melanoma, head and neck, liver or kidney cancer. DNA of the CDR3: TGCGCCAGCAGCACGGGACTAGACTCCTACGAGCAGTACTTC. Amino acid sequence: CASSTGLDSYEQYF.